Each of the 3 T cell receptor beta chains below was sequenced from the same sample in a study of T cell repertoires in cytomegalovirus infection. TCRdb used MiXCR to reprocess the reads, holding one entry per CDR3 protein. The sample has about 150,000 distinct CDR3 sequences, over 15% seen once; the top ten hold under 20%. Sample: CD8+ T cells from PBMCs. These receptors all stem from a human donor in good health (CMV status not recorded). Some clones in this sample may be carry-over from other donors' samples.

This chain links TRBV7-2 with TRBJ1-3; perhaps TRBD1 as D (5 bases). V was trimmed by 3 bases and J by 0 bases, leaving 12 bases between them. This CDR3 region has 16 residues. Per the germline V gene, CDR1 is SGHTA and CDR2 is FQGNSA. The CDR3 bases are TGTGCCAGCAGCTTTGGCGCAGGGAGCTCTGGAAACACCATATATTTT. Its protein product is CASSFGAGSSGNTIYF. Filled out from reference TRBV7-2 and TRBJ1-3, the complete variable domain reads GAGVSQSPSNKVTEKGKDVELRCDPISGHTALYWYRQSLGQGLEFLIYFQGNSAPDKSGLPSDRFSAERTGGSVSTLTIQRTQQEDSAVYLCASSFGAGSSGNTIYFGEGSWLTVV.

This chain uses TRBV7-9 with TRBJ2-3; TRBD2 matches 9 bases. V dropped 5 bases and J dropped 2; count of bases not matched to a gene: 8. CDR1 and CDR2 (germline): SEHNR, FQNEAQ (reference sequence). CDR3 size: 16 residues. The CDR3 DNA sequence: TGTGCCAGCAGCAGTGGGGCTAGCGGGATCACAGATACGCAGTATTTT. Protein: CASSSGASGITDTQYF. Variable domain in full (rest from reference TRBV7-9 and TRBJ2-3): DTGVSQNPRHKITKRGQNVTFRCDPISEHNRLYWYRQTLGQGPEFLTYFQNEAQLEKSRLLSDRFSAERPKGSFSTLEIQRTEQGDSAMYLCASSSGASGITDTQYFGPGTRLTVL.

This clonotype has just a few counts. The chain uses TRBV7-9 and TRBJ1-5, with 8 nucleotides matching TRBD1. This CDR3 has 14 amino acids. Trimming cost V 4 bases and J 3 bases; bases outside gene matches: 2. Germline V gene lookup returns CDR1 SEHNR and CDR2 FQNEAQ (reference sequence). The CDR3 region is CASSSTGVNQPQHF. CDR3 in DNA: TGTGCCAGCAGCTCGACAGGGGTCAATCAGCCCCAGCATTTT. The variable domain in full, completed from reference TRBV7-9 and TRBJ1-5, reads DTGVSQNPRHKITKRGQNVTFRCDPISEHNRLYWYRQTLGQGPEFLTYFQNEAQLEKSRLLSDRFSAERPKGSFSTLEIQRTEQGDSAMYLCASSSTGVNQPQHFGDGTRLSIL.